This paragraph reports one TCR beta chain. Original handling: Scientists estimated how many nucleated cells there were by amplifying reference gene primers. This table comes from immunoSEQ multiplex PCR, and its TCRdb copy is limited to in-frame clones, with some not included. That table gives V, J and clone size, and the DNA gave D and trimming. In the table there are about 86,000 clones, around four fifths of which are singletons. The data originate from a study of blood T cell repertoires in COVID-19. Study details: Material from acute and convalescent COVID-19 was sourced from the United States, Italy and Spain. The analysed material was cDNA or gDNA that came from T cells, B-cell-depleted T cells, or PBMCs.

CDR1 is MNHEY and CDR2 is SMNVEV in the germline V gene (reference sequence). The CDR3 is made up of 15 amino acids. V lost 2 bases, J lost 5 bases, and 6 bases stayed unmatched. The receptor was derived from a man aged 45 to 65 with acute or convalescent COVID-19. Sequencing input: peripheral blood. The chain has TRBV27 and TRBJ2-7, with 10 bases that match TRBD2. This chain's CDR3 is CASSLLAGEVHEQYF. The CDR3 bases are TGTGCCAGCAGTTTACTAGCGGGAGAAGTCCACGAGCAGTACTTC.